This T cell receptor (beta chain) was recorded in a study of blood T cell repertoires in COVID-19. Study as a whole: Italy, Spain and the United States were the sources of the convalescent and acute COVID-19 samples. Sources were T cells, B-cell-depleted T cells, or PBMCs; the material itself was cDNA or gDNA.

The V and J ends lost 5 bases and 7 bases, in that order; junction bases with no gene match: 8. CDR1 is SNHLY, CDR2 FYNNEI, per germline. The CDR3 has 14 residues. Original data processing: Reference gene primer amplification gave nucleated cell count estimates. Using immunoSEQ multiplex PCR, the repertoire was profiled, and TCRdb retains in-frame clones only, with some absent. That table furnishes V, J and clone size, whereas the DNA furnished D and trimming. Here the sample spans roughly 140,000 clones, approximately 90% being singletons. The sequenced material came from peripheral blood. This sequence originates from a woman older than 75 with acute or convalescent COVID-19. The chain combines TRBV2 with TRBJ1-2; 9 positions match TRBD1. CDR3 in amino acids: CASSTQTGGVGYTF. CDR3 DNA: TGTGCCAGCAGTACCCAAACAGGGGGCGTTGGCTACACCTTC.